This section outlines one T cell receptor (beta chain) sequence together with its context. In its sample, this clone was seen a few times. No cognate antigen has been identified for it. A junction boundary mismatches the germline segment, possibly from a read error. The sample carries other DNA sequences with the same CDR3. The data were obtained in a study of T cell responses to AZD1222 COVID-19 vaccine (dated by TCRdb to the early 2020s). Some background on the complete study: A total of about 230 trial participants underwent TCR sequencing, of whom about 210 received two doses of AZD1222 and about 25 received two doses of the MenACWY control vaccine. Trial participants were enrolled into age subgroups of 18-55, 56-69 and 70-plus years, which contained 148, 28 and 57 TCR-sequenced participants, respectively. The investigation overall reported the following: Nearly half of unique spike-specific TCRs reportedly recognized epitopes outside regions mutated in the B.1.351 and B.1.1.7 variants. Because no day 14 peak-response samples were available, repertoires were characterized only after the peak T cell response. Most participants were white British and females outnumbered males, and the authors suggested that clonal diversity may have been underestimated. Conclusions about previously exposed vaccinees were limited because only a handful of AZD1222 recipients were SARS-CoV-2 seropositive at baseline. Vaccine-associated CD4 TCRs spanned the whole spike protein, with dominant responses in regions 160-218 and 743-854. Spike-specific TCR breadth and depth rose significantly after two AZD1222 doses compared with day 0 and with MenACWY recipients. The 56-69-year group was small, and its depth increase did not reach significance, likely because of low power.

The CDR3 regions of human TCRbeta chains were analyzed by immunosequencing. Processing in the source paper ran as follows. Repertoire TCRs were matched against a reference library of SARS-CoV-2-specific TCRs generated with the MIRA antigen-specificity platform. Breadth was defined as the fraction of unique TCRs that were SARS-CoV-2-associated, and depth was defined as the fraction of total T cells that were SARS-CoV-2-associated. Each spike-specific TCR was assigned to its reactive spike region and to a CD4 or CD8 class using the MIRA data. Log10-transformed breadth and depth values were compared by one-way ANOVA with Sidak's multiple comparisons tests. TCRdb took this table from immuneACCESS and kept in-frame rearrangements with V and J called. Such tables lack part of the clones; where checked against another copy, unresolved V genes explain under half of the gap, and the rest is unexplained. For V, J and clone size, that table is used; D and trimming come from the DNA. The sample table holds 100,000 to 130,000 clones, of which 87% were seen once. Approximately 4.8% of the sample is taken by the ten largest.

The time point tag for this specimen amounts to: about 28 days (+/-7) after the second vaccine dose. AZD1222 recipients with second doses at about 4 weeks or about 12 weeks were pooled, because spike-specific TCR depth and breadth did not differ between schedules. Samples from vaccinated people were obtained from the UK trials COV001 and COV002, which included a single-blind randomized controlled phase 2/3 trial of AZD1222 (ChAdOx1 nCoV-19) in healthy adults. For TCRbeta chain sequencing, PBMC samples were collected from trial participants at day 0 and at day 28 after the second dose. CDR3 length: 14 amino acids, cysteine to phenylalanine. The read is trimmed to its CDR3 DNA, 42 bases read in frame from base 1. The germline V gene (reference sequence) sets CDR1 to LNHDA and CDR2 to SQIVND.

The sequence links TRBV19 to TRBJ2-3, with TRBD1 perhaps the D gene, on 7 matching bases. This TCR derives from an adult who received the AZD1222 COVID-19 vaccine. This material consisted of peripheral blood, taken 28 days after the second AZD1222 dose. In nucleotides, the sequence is TGTGCCAGTAGTTCCGGAGGGGGCACGGATACGCAGTATTTT. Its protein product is CASSSGGGTDTQYF. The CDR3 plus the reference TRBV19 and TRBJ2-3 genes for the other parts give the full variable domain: DGGITQSPKYLFRKEGQNVTLSCEQNLNHDAMYWYRQDPGQGLRLIYYSQIVNDFQKGDIAEGYSVSREKKESFPLTVTSAQKNPTAFYLCASSSGGGTDTQYFGPGTRLTVL.